The 20 T cell receptor beta chains below all came from one sample that was sequenced in a study of T cells of healthy individuals. TCRdb analysed the 5' RACE reads with MiXCR anew, one entry per CDR3 protein. The sample includes 95,000 to 100,000 distinct CDR3 sequences, roughly a sixth of them seen just once. The receptor source for this set is a human donor in good health.

Only a few counts were recorded for this clonotype. The chain employs TRBV4-3 and TRBJ1-1; D call uncertain. CDR1 LGHNA and CDR2 YSLEER come from the germline V gene. The CDR3 is made up of 12 amino acids. Trimming pared 0 bases from V and 10 bases from J, leaving 9 bases between. The CDR3 here is CASSQERRVAFF. DNA of the CDR3: TGCGCCAGCAGCCAAGAGCGAAGGGTAGCTTTCTTT.

The DNA of the CDR3 is TGTGCCATCAGTGGACAGGGGGCAAAAGATACGCAGTATTTT. This encodes CAISGQGAKDTQYF. This chain links TRBV10-3 with TRBJ2-3, with TRBD1 identical over 10 bases. CDR3 length: 14 amino acids. CDR1 ENHRY and CDR2 SYGVKD come from the germline V gene. Trimming took 4 bases from V and 5 from J; bases not matched to a gene: 3.

In this sample, this clonotype turned up many times. The V gene is TRBV19, the J gene TRBJ1-2; TRBD1 matches 7 bases. CDR3 length: 15 residues. Germline CDR1 LNHDA, CDR2 SQIVND (reference sequence). J lost 4 bases, V lost 5 bases, and 10 bases had no gene match. The CDR3 region is CASSALPGTVYGYTF. In nucleotides, the CDR3 is TGTGCCAGTAGTGCCCTTCCCGGGACAGTCTATGGCTACACCTTC.

This clonotype was recorded a few times. The J gene is TRBJ2-3, the V gene TRBV12-3 or TRBV12-4; weak D call: TRBD2 (6 bases). V dropped 4 bases and J dropped 2 bases, with 16 bases sitting between them. There are 16 residues in the CDR3. The CDR3: CASSSGTLKSTDTQYF. CDR3 in DNA: TGTGCCAGCAGTTCCGGGACTCTTAAATCCACAGATACGCAGTATTTT.

The chain links TRBV24-1 to TRBJ2-1; D remains unclear. The germline gives CDR1 KGHDR, CDR2 SFDVKD. V lost 5 bases, J lost 1 base, and 8 bases lay in between. The CDR3 consists of 14 residues. The CDR3 reads CATSGVGSYNEQFF. DNA of the CDR3: TGTGCCACCAGTGGGGTAGGTTCCTACAATGAGCAGTTCTTC.

At least ten counts were recorded for this clonotype. CDR3 DNA sequence: TGTGCCAGCAGTCCCGGACAGGGGAGGAACACCATATATTTT. This encodes CASSPGQGRNTIYF. V and J are TRBV28 and TRBJ1-3, with 9 bases identical to TRBD1. CDR1 is MDHEN and CDR2 is SYDVKM in the germline V gene. After removal of 5 bases from V and 7 bases from J, the junction contained 6 bases not matched to a gene. The CDR3 runs 14 residues. The variable domain in full, with the rest retrieved from reference TRBV28 and TRBJ1-3, is DVKVTQSSRYLVKRTGEKVFLECVQDMDHENMFWYRQDPGLGLRLIYFSYDVKMKEKGDIPEGYSVSREKKERFSLILESASTNQTSMYLCASSPGQGRNTIYFGEGSWLTVV.

V usage is TRBV9 and J usage is TRBJ2-5, with D tentatively TRBD1 or TRBD2 (5 bases each). Germline CDR1 SGDLS, CDR2 YYNGEE. The CDR3 is 14 amino acids. The V gene lost 3 bases and the J gene lost 2 bases, with 11 bases spanning the gap. The CDR3 region is CASSGSGPQETQYF. The CDR3 DNA follows: TGTGCCAGCAGCGGATCGGGACCGCAAGAGACCCAGTACTTC.

The chain combines TRBV15 with TRBJ2-7, with D possibly TRBD1 on 6 matching bases. CDR1 is LNHNV and CDR2 is YYDKDF in the germline V gene (reference sequence). V dropped 0 bases and J dropped 0 bases, with 9 bases sitting between them. The CDR3 loop spans 15 amino acids. CDR3 nucleotides: TGTGCCACCAGCAGAGAGAGGGGGAGCTCCTACGAGCAGTACTTC. It encodes CATSRERGSSYEQYF.

The chain has TRBV11-2 and TRBJ2-5; D may match TRBD1 or TRBD2 (5 bases each). Germline lookup yields CDR1 SGHAT and CDR2 FQNNGV. The CDR3 is 14 amino acids. Trimming left V 5 bases short and J 1 base short, with 11 bases between. The CDR3 DNA is TGTGCCAGCAGCCCGGGACGTCCCCAAGAGACCCAGTACTTC. Amino acid sequence: CASSPGRPQETQYF.

The chain joins TRBV30 to TRBJ2-5; a possible D gene is TRBD1 (5 bases). The germline CDR1 and CDR2 sequences are GTSNPN and SVGIG (reference sequence). This CDR3 has 13 residues. Trimming took 2 bases from V and 5 from J, leaving 12 bases between them. CDR3 coding DNA: TGTGCCTGGAGTACAACCTGGGGCGAGACCCAGTACTTC. Residues: CAWSTTWGETQYF.

This clonotype occurred many times. V usage is TRBV4-2 and J usage is TRBJ2-4, with D possibly matching TRBD2 (5 bases). V lost 4 bases to trimming and J lost 5 bases, with 15 bases between them. The CDR3 runs to 15 residues. CDR1 is LGHNA, CDR2 YNFKEQ, per germline. The CDR3 sequence is CASSPTTSGENIQYF. As DNA, the CDR3 is TGTGCCAGCAGCCCGACCACCAGCGGCGAAAACATTCAGTACTTC.

There are many counts of this clonotype. J is TRBJ2-7 and V is TRBV28; D may correspond to TRBD1 or TRBD2 (7 bases each). This CDR3 region has 17 residues. The germline CDR1 and CDR2 sequences are MDHEN and SYDVKM. The V gene lost 10 bases and the J gene lost 3 bases, with 28 bases spanning the gap. The CDR3 DNA sequence: TGTGCCAACAGGTTACAGTACAGGGGAGGGACACTCTACGAGCAGTACTTC. Protein: CANRLQYRGGTLYEQYF.

The chain couples TRBV6-2 or TRBV6-3 to TRBJ2-7, with 8 bases that match TRBD1. V lost 10 bases, J lost 0 bases, and 8 bases stayed unmatched. This CDR3 comprises 14 residues. Germline V lookup: CDR1 MNHEY, CDR2 SVGEGT. CDR3 protein: CATPRDRISYEQYF. CDR3 bases: TGTGCCACCCCACGGGACAGGATCTCCTACGAGCAGTACTTC.

This clonotype came up a few times. V gene TRBV13 combines with J gene TRBJ1-1; 8 positions match TRBD1. V shed 0 bases and J 4 bases; nucleotides not matched to a gene: 4. Germline CDR1 and CDR2: PRHDT and FYEKMQ (reference sequence). The CDR3 has 15 residues. CDR3 sequence (DNA): TGTGCCAGCAGCTTAGGGGTCAGGGGGCTCACTGAAGCTTTCTTT. This codes for CASSLGVRGLTEAFF.

J is TRBJ2-7 and V is TRBV14, with D hard to call. Per the germline V gene, CDR1 is SGHDN and CDR2 is FVKESK. Trimming removed 1 base at V and 1 base at J, with 8 bases between. This CDR3 spans 14 amino acids. The CDR3 loop is CASSQGHVSYEQYF. CDR3 nucleotides: TGTGCCAGCAGCCAAGGACACGTTTCCTACGAGCAGTACTTC.

The rearrangement links TRBV5-6 to TRBJ2-3, with a tentative D call TRBD2 (7 bases). Germline CDR1 is SGHDT and CDR2 is YYEEEE. Trimming removed 6 bases at V and 11 bases at J, with 16 bases between. The CDR3 runs to 12 residues. CDR3 protein: CASKVGGLGQYF. The CDR3 bases are TGTGCCAGCAAAGTGGGGGGGCTGGGGCAGTATTTT.

V usage is TRBV18 and J usage is TRBJ2-2; maybe TRBD2 (6 bases). V was trimmed by 3 bases and J by 3 bases, leaving 14 bases between them. Germline V gene lookup returns CDR1 KGHSH and CDR2 LQKENI. The CDR3 length is 16 residues. The CDR3 DNA follows: TGTGCCAGCTCACCGCCAGGCCGGGAGTACACCGGGGAGCTGTTTTTT. It is translated as CASSPPGREYTGELFF.

Here the CDR3 DNA reads TGTGCCAGCAGCTTAGGGTCCGCCACAGATACGCAGTATTTT. The encoded protein is CASSLGSATDTQYF. V and J are TRBV7-6 and TRBJ2-3, with no clear D. Deletions cut 1 base from V and 2 bases from J, with 7 bases between. The CDR3 is 14 amino acids. CDR1 is SGHVS and CDR2 is FNYEAQ in the germline V gene.

There are a few counts of this clonotype. The V call is TRBV7-2, the J call TRBJ1-5; D is perhaps TRBD1 (5 bases). This CDR3 has 13 amino acids. The V end was cut by 3 bases, the J end by 4 bases, with 7 bases between. Germline lookup yields CDR1 SGHTA and CDR2 FQGNSA. The CDR3 DNA reads TGTGCCAGCAGCTTCAGGGCGAATCAGCCCCAGCATTTT. This encodes CASSFRANQPQHF. The full variable domain, completed using reference TRBV7-2 and TRBJ1-5, is GAGVSQSPSNKVTEKGKDVELRCDPISGHTALYWYRQSLGQGLEFLIYFQGNSAPDKSGLPSDRFSAERTGGSVSTLTIQRTQQEDSAVYLCASSFRANQPQHFGDGTRLSIL.

This clonotype was recorded many times. This chain links TRBV29-1 with TRBJ1-4; tentatively, D is TRBD1 (6 bases). Germline lookup yields CDR1 SQVTM and CDR2 ANQGSEA. The CDR3 has 14 residues. The germline V and J ends were trimmed by 7 bases and 2 bases, with 14 bases remaining between them. The CDR3 spells CSADPTGTNEKLFF. The CDR3 DNA reads as TGCAGCGCAGACCCAACAGGGACTAATGAAAAACTGTTTTTT.